One and the same sample provided the 21 T cell receptor beta chains below, sequenced in a study of blood T cell repertoires in COVID-19. The method was immunoSEQ multiplex PCR; TCRdb's version includes in-frame clones alone and lacks a portion of them. The sample carries some 160,000 clones, about 82% recorded once. The sample comprised peripheral blood. All receptors come from a man in his 70s with active or convalescent COVID-19.

The chain has TRBV5-1 and TRBJ2-3; possible D gene TRBD1, 5 bases. CDR1 is SGHRS and CDR2 is YFSETQ in the germline V gene. V lost 2 bases to trimming and J lost 1 base, with 5 bases between them. This CDR3 region has 13 residues. The CDR3 DNA is TGCGCCAGCAGCTTACAGGGCACAGATACGCAGTATTTT. Translating gives CASSLQGTDTQYF. The full variable domain, rest sourced from reference TRBV5-1 and TRBJ2-3, is KAGVTQTPRYLIKTRGQQVTLSCSPISGHRSVSWYQQTPGQGLQFLFEYFSETQRNKGNFPGRFSGRQFSNSRSEMNVSTLELGDSALYLCASSLQGTDTQYFGPGTRLTVL.

The V and J genes are TRBV2 and TRBJ2-5; 9 bases match TRBD2. CDR1 is SNHLY and CDR2 is FYNNEI in the germline V gene. The CDR3 contains 15 residues. V lost 4 bases to trimming and J lost 7 bases; unmatched junction nucleotides: 10. Here the CDR3 DNA reads TGTGCCAGCAGTGGAGCGGGAGGCCCCACCGGGACCCAGTACTTC. Its translation is CASSGAGGPTGTQYF.

The chain carries TRBV5-5 and TRBJ2-1; 7 nucleotides agree with TRBD2. CDR1 is SGHKS, CDR2 YYEKEE, per germline (reference sequence). V lost 0 bases to trimming and J lost 3 bases; unmatched junction nucleotides: 6. This CDR3 has 16 amino acids. The DNA for the CDR3 is TGTGCCAGCAGCTTGGAGGCTCGGGACTACTACAATGAGCAGTTCTTC. It codes for CASSLEARDYYNEQFF.

V and J are TRBV9 and TRBJ2-7, with 7 bases aligning to TRBD2. Germline V lookup: CDR1 SGDLS, CDR2 YYNGEE. Losses at the gene ends were 4 bases for V and 5 bases for J; bases not matched to a gene: 15. CDR3 length equals 16 residues. The CDR3 region has the DNA TGTGCCAGCAGCCCGTGGGTCGCGAGGACTAGTAACGAGCAGTACTTC. This translates into CASSPWVARTSNEQYF.

This chain links TRBV7-7 with TRBJ2-7; D may be TRBD1 (5 bases). V lost 4 bases, J lost 2 bases, and 12 bases lay in between. Germline V gene lookup returns CDR1 SSHAT and CDR2 FNYEAQ (reference sequence). The length of the CDR3 is 14 residues. The CDR3 DNA follows: TGTGCCAGCAGCTCAGGGTTAGGGGCCTACGAGCAGTACTTC. It specifies CASSSGLGAYEQYF.

The chain couples TRBV15 to TRBJ1-6; D possibly corresponds to TRBD1 (5 bases). This CDR3 is 13 amino acids long. V lost 6 bases and J 5 bases, leaving 8 bases between the germline ends. The germline CDR1 and CDR2 sequences are LNHNV and YYDKDF (reference sequence). CDR3 sequence: CATRQGNNSPLHF. CDR3 in DNA: TGTGCCACCAGGCAGGGAAATAATTCACCCCTCCACTTT.

This chain uses TRBV19 with TRBJ1-5, with a weak D call TRBD1 (6 bases). V lost 3 bases and J 7 bases, leaving 13 bases between the germline ends. The CDR3 is made up of 14 amino acids. Germline lookup yields CDR1 LNHDA and CDR2 SQIVND (reference sequence). The CDR3 nucleotides are TGTGCCAGTAGTATGCAGGGGTCTCGCCAGCCCCAGCATTTT. This translates into CASSMQGSRQPQHF. Complete variable domain (other parts from reference TRBV19 and TRBJ1-5): DGGITQSPKYLFRKEGQNVTLSCEQNLNHDAMYWYRQDPGQGLRLIYYSQIVNDFQKGDIAEGYSVSREKKESFPLTVTSAQKNPTAFYLCASSMQGSRQPQHFGDGTRLSIL.

The gene calls are TRBV6-2 or TRBV6-3 and TRBJ2-1, with no clear D. The CDR3 has 12 residues. Deletions cut 4 bases from V and 8 bases from J, with 9 bases between. From germline, CDR1 is MNHEY and CDR2 SVGEGT. CDR3 bases: TGTGCCAGCAGTTCGATCGAGGATGAGCAGTTCTTC. Protein sequence: CASSSIEDEQFF.

The V gene is TRBV30, the J gene TRBJ1-2, with TRBD1 matching 11 bases. The CDR3 runs 14 residues. Germline CDR1 and CDR2: GTSNPN and SVGIG (reference sequence). V dropped 2 bases and J dropped 8; count of bases not matched to a gene: 7. In nucleotides, the CDR3 is TGTGCCTGGAGTCCGGACAGGGGGCAAGGAGGCTACACCTTC. This translates into CAWSPDRGQGGYTF.

The chain uses TRBV5-6 and TRBJ1-1; no clear D. Looked up from germline, CDR1 is SGHDT and CDR2 is YYEEEE. This CDR3 spans 11 amino acids. With 5 bases removed from V and 5 bases from J, the gap between germline ends came to 7 bases. CDR3 region: CASSFYTEAFF. In nucleotides, the CDR3 is TGTGCCAGCAGTTTCTATACTGAAGCTTTCTTT.

The rearrangement links TRBV15 to TRBJ1-4; TRBD1 might be the D (5 bases). The CDR3 has 18 amino acids. CDR1 and CDR2 (germline): LNHNV, YYDKDF (reference sequence). Trimming took off 0 bases at V and 2 bases at J, with 16 bases between the two ends. The CDR3 is CATSREPGGMWTNEKLFF. In nucleotides, the CDR3 is TGTGCCACCAGCAGAGAACCGGGGGGAATGTGGACTAATGAAAAACTGTTTTTT.

The chain is built from TRBV5-1 and TRBJ2-7, with D perhaps matching TRBD1 (6 bases). CDR3 length equals 16 residues. Germline V gene data show CDR1 as SGHRS and CDR2 as YFSETQ. Between the trimmed V and J ends, which lost 4 bases and 5 bases, there was a span of 22 bases. The CDR3 here is CASSLLPRGLRHEQYF. As DNA, the CDR3 is TGCGCCAGCAGCCTTCTCCCCAGGGGCCTCCGGCACGAGCAGTACTTC. Using reference TRBV5-1 and TRBJ2-7 for the parts outside the CDR3, the full variable domain is KAGVTQTPRYLIKTRGQQVTLSCSPISGHRSVSWYQQTPGQGLQFLFEYFSETQRNKGNFPGRFSGRQFSNSRSEMNVSTLELGDSALYLCASSLLPRGLRHEQYFGPGTRLTVT.

The J gene is TRBJ2-5, the V gene TRBV7-9; 9 nucleotides align to TRBD1. V lost 1 base and J lost 1; bases outside the gene matches: 1. This CDR3 has 15 residues. The germline V gene has CDR1 SEHNR and CDR2 FQNEAQ (reference sequence). In DNA form, the CDR3 reads TGTGCCAGCAGCTTAGGACAGGGGGTCCAAGAGACCCAGTACTTC. Its translation is CASSLGQGVQETQYF.

This chain joins TRBV3-1 (or the pseudogene TRBV3-2) and TRBJ1-5; no firm D call. The CDR3 totals 12 residues. Trimming removed 1 base from V and 9 bases from J, with 7 bases in between. CDR1 is LGHDT and CDR2 is YNNKEL in the germline V gene (reference sequence). In DNA form, the CDR3 reads TGTGCCAGCAGCCAAGCAGGCTCGCCCCAGCATTTT. Translation: CASSQAGSPQHF.

The chain combines TRBV6-5 with TRBJ1-6, with 7 positions matching TRBD1. The CDR3 is 13 amino acids. Trimming at V came to 2 bases and at J to 10 bases, leaving 2 bases not matched to a gene. In germline, CDR1 is MNHEY, CDR2 SVGAGI. DNA of the CDR3: TGTGCCAGCAGTTACATGGGACAGTCACCCCTCCACTTT. Its translation is CASSYMGQSPLHF.

The rearrangement uses TRBV5-4 and TRBJ1-2; no definite D call. Per the germline V gene, CDR1 is SGHNT and CDR2 is YYREEE (reference sequence). V was cut by 0 bases and J by 8 bases, with 11 bases left in between. This CDR3 region has 13 residues. CDR3 in amino acids: CASSLDWSGGYTF. CDR3 DNA: TGTGCCAGCAGCTTGGACTGGTCGGGGGGCTACACCTTC.

J is TRBJ2-6 and V is TRBV3-1 (or the pseudogene TRBV3-2), with 8 bases aligning to TRBD2. J was trimmed by 1 base and V by 2 bases; bases with no gene match: 10. CDR3 length: 19 amino acids. The germline V gene encodes CDR1 LGHDT and CDR2 YNNKEL (reference sequence). The chain's CDR3 is CASSQKPGLGFSGANVLTF. The CDR3 bases are TGTGCCAGCAGCCAAAAACCGGGACTAGGATTTTCTGGGGCCAACGTCCTGACTTTC.

The chain links TRBV6-6 to TRBJ2-3; D possibly corresponds to TRBD2 (6 bases). There are 12 residues in the CDR3. Germline V gene sequence: CDR1 MNHNY, CDR2 SVGAGI (reference sequence). The V end was cut by 7 bases, the J end by 6 bases, with 11 bases between. The CDR3 region has the DNA TGTGCCAGCAAGGGCGGAGGGGATACGCAGTATTTT. Its protein product is CASKGGGDTQYF.

The V gene is TRBV4-2, the J gene TRBJ1-2; 7 bases map to TRBD1. Germline V gene sequence: CDR1 LGHNA, CDR2 YNFKEQ. J was trimmed by 1 base and V by 3 bases; bases with no gene match: 5. This CDR3 spans 15 amino acids. The chain's CDR3 is CASSHATGVNYGYTF. The CDR3 DNA follows: TGTGCCAGCAGCCACGCAACAGGGGTTAACTATGGCTACACCTTC.

The V call is TRBV4-1, the J call TRBJ1-2, with 9 bases matching TRBD1. Germline V CDR1 and CDR2: MGHRA, YSYEKL. J gave up 5 bases and V 0 bases, and 10 bases lay outside the gene matches. The CDR3 length is 17 residues. CDR3 residues: CASSQDGTGPSPYGYTF. The DNA for the CDR3 is TGCGCCAGCAGCCAAGATGGGACAGGGCCCTCCCCTTATGGCTACACCTTC.

This rearrangement joins TRBV7-6 to TRBJ2-3; D is perhaps TRBD1 (7 bases). Germline V gene lookup returns CDR1 SGHVS and CDR2 FNYEAQ. V shed 2 bases and J shed 2 bases, with 17 bases lying between them. The CDR3 has 17 amino acids. This CDR3 reads CASSLPGGRGNTDTQYF. In DNA, the CDR3 is TGTGCCAGCAGCTTACCAGGGGGACGGGGGAACACAGATACGCAGTATTTT.